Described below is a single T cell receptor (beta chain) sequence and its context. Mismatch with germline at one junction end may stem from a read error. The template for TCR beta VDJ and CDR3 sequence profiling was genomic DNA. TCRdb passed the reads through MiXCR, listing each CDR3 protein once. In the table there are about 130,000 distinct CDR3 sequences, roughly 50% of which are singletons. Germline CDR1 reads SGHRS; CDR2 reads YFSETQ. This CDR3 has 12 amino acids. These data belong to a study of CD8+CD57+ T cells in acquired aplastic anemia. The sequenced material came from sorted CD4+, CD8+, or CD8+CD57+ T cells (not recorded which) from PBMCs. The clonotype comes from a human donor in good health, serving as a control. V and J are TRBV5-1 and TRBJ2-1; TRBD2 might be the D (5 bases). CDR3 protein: CASSPTNNERSF. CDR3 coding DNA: TGCGCCAGCAGCCCGACAAACAATGAGCGGTCCTTC.